A single sample is the source of the 22 T cell receptor beta chains below, sequenced in a study of graft-versus-host responses after intestinal transplantation. These receptors have no known antigen. Assay used: immunoSEQ multiplex PCR; TCRdb lists only in-frame clones, some missing. The table records about 86,000 clones, 91% of them present only once. Sequencing used unstimulated CD8+ T cells sorted from spleen or lymph node cells, obtained before intestinal transplant. These receptors came from a human donor who received an intestinal transplant.

This clone was found a few times. The chain employs TRBV5-8 and TRBJ1-2; 7 nucleotides align to TRBD1. Germline values: CDR1 SGHTS, CDR2 YDEGEE. This CDR3 has 14 residues. The J segment lost 4 bases and the V segment lost 4 bases, leaving 7 bases of the junction unmatched. The DNA of the CDR3 is TGTGCCAGCAGCGCGCCGACAGGGCCCTATGGCTACACCTTC. Translated, it gives CASSAPTGPYGYTF.

This chain links TRBV7-9 with TRBJ2-3; D gene uncertain. Trimming cost V 3 bases and J 1 base, with 5 bases left between them. Germline CDR1 reads SEHNR; CDR2 reads FQNEAQ (reference sequence). The CDR3 covers 13 residues. CDR3 residues: CASSFLGTDTQYF. The CDR3 DNA reads TGTGCCAGCAGCTTCCTAGGCACAGATACGCAGTATTTT. Full variable domain (outside the CDR3, taken from reference TRBV7-9 and TRBJ2-3): DTGVSQNPRHKITKRGQNVTFRCDPISEHNRLYWYRQTLGQGPEFLTYFQNEAQLEKSRLLSDRFSAERPKGSFSTLEIQRTEQGDSAMYLCASSFLGTDTQYFGPGTRLTVL.

The chain combines TRBV5-1 with TRBJ1-4, with TRBD1 matching 7 bases. V shed 2 bases, J shed 8 bases, and the junction held 6 bases outside the gene matches. Germline V lookup: CDR1 SGHRS, CDR2 YFSETQ. The CDR3 covers 14 residues. CDR3 residues: CASSLRQGQEKLFF. In DNA form, the CDR3 reads TGCGCCAGCAGCTTACGACAGGGTCAGGAAAAACTGTTTTTT.

This clone was recorded only once. The gene calls are TRBV6-5 and TRBJ1-4, with unresolved D. V was pared by 0 bases and J by 8 bases, with 10 bases between. The CDR3 loop spans 14 amino acids. Per the germline V gene, CDR1 is MNHEY and CDR2 is SVGAGI. The CDR3 reads CASSYSILGEKLFF. The CDR3 DNA follows: TGTGCCAGCAGTTACTCGATTCTCGGGGAAAAACTGTTTTTT.

This chain links TRBV9 with TRBJ2-7; maybe TRBD2 (10 bases). The CDR3 has 17 amino acids. CDR1 SGDLS and CDR2 YYNGEE come from the germline V gene. The V gene lost 4 bases and the J gene lost 2 bases, with 22 bases spanning the gap. CDR3 sequence: CASSTDRGAGGPYEQYF. CDR3 nucleotides: TGTGCCAGCAGCACGGACAGGGGAGCGGGAGGGCCCTACGAGCAGTACTTC.

The chain combines TRBV6-5 with TRBJ2-2, with a weak D call TRBD1 (6 bases). The CDR3 runs to 14 residues. In germline, CDR1 is MNHEY, CDR2 SVGAGI. V dropped 2 bases and J dropped 6 bases, with 10 bases sitting between them. The CDR3 DNA follows: TGTGCCAGCAGTTACGTCAGGGGACCCGGGGAGCTGTTTTTT. Its translation: CASSYVRGPGELFF.

Turning to this clone: The sample contains more than one DNA sequence encoding this CDR3. V is TRBV5-8 and J is TRBJ1-1; D is possibly TRBD1 (5 bases). CDR1 and CDR2 (germline): SGHTS, YDEGEE. The ends were cut back, 1 base at V and 1 base at J, with 5 bases in the middle. The CDR3 is 13 amino acids. In DNA form, the CDR3 reads TGTGCCAGCAGCTTGACAGGGAACACTGAAGCTTTCTTT. Translated: CASSLTGNTEAFF.

The CDR3 loop is CASSGTGGSYNEQFF. DNA of the CDR3: TGTGCCAGCAGTGGAACAGGGGGCAGTTACAATGAGCAGTTCTTC. The genes are TRBV6-1 and TRBJ2-1, with 9 nucleotides matching TRBD1. The CDR3 contains 15 residues. Germline-derived CDR1 and CDR2 are MNHNS and SASEGT. The junction had 5 bases not matched to a gene; V was cut back by 4 bases and J by 4 bases.

The V and J genes are TRBV4-1 and TRBJ2-1; 12 positions match TRBD2. Trimming at V came to 0 bases and at J to 10 bases, leaving 10 bases not matched to a gene. CDR3 size: 17 residues. CDR1 and CDR2 from the germline V gene are MGHRA and YSYEKL. The CDR3: CASSQDTRLAGVGEQFF. CDR3 sequence (DNA): TGCGCCAGCAGCCAAGATACGAGACTAGCGGGAGTTGGGGAGCAGTTCTTC.

The chain is built from TRBV15 and TRBJ1-4; tentative D call: TRBD1 (5 bases). Trimming shortened V by 3 bases and J by 7 bases, and 15 bases separated the two germline ends. The CDR3 runs 15 residues. Germline loops: CDR1 LNHNV, CDR2 YYDKDF (reference sequence). CDR3 in DNA: TGTGCCACCAGCAGGATAGGGGCTTGGGGTGAAAAACTGTTTTTT. It translates to CATSRIGAWGEKLFF.

J is TRBJ2-2 and V is TRBV4-1; the D is unclear. CDR1 and CDR2 from the germline V gene are MGHRA and YSYEKL. Trimming removed 0 bases from V and 1 base from J, with 6 bases in between. This CDR3 has 15 residues. The CDR3 coding sequence is TGCGCCAGCAGCCAAGACCCCGGGAACACCGGGGAGCTGTTTTTT. It encodes CASSQDPGNTGELFF.

This clone showed up just a few times. This chain joins TRBV5-1 and TRBJ2-7, with 7 nucleotides matching TRBD1. This CDR3 region has 14 residues. Germline V gene lookup returns CDR1 SGHRS and CDR2 YFSETQ. Trimming removed 3 bases from V and 1 base from J; junction bases left unmatched: 4. The CDR3: CASSSGTVSYEQYF. The CDR3 DNA reads as TGCGCCAGCAGCTCCGGGACAGTATCCTACGAGCAGTACTTC.

The chain uses TRBV6-5 and TRBJ1-2, with D tentatively TRBD1 (6 bases). The CDR3 has 15 residues. Germline CDR1 and CDR2: MNHEY and SVGAGI. The V and J ends lost 5 bases and 6 bases respectively, with 19 bases between them. The CDR3: CASSLGTPFSDGYTF. For the CDR3, the DNA is TGTGCCAGCAGTCTCGGGACACCGTTCAGTGATGGCTACACCTTC.

The chain uses TRBV28 and TRBJ1-4; D possibly corresponds to TRBD1 (6 bases). The CDR3 has 15 residues. CDR1 and CDR2 from the germline V gene are MDHEN and SYDVKM. Deletions cut 4 bases from V and 6 bases from J, with 15 bases between. The DNA of the CDR3 is TGTGCCAGCAGTTCTGGGGGGGCAATCTATGAAAAACTGTTTTTT. It encodes CASSSGGAIYEKLFF.

The chain uses TRBV28 and TRBJ2-7, with D tentatively TRBD1 (6 bases). V lost 6 bases and J lost 3, with 12 bases in between. This CDR3 is built from 13 residues. CDR1 is MDHEN, CDR2 SYDVKM, per germline. This CDR3 reads CASRIQGLYEQYF. DNA for the CDR3: TGTGCCAGCAGGATTCAGGGGCTCTACGAGCAGTACTTC.

V usage is TRBV2 and J usage is TRBJ2-5, with D maybe TRBD1 (5 bases). V was cut by 0 bases and J by 1 base, with 9 bases left in between. In germline, CDR1 is SNHLY, CDR2 FYNNEI. The CDR3 has 15 residues. The CDR3 nucleotides are TGTGCCAGCAGTGAAGCGCCCAGGGCCCAAGAGACCCAGTACTTC. This sequence encodes CASSEAPRAQETQYF.

The chain combines TRBV19 with TRBJ1-4; D is ambiguous. The V end lost 4 bases, the J end lost 6 bases, and 12 bases lay between the germline ends. The CDR3 has 14 residues. From germline, CDR1 is LNHDA and CDR2 SQIVND (reference sequence). This CDR3 reads CASSTRAEYEKLFF. The CDR3 DNA sequence: TGTGCCAGTAGTACGAGGGCGGAGTATGAAAAACTGTTTTTT.

This clone was observed a few times. This chain links TRBV9 with TRBJ2-7; maybe TRBD1 (7 bases). The CDR3 totals 14 residues. V was cut by 4 bases and J by 0 bases, with 11 bases left in between. Germline loops: CDR1 SGDLS, CDR2 YYNGEE. The chain's CDR3 is CASSPEGASYEQYF. The CDR3 DNA reads as TGTGCCAGCAGCCCGGAGGGGGCCTCCTACGAGCAGTACTTC.

The chain carries TRBV28 and TRBJ1-6; no clear D gene. The germline V gene has CDR1 MDHEN and CDR2 SYDVKM. The CDR3 contains 15 residues. The V and J ends lost 5 bases and 3 bases respectively, with 11 bases between them. The CDR3 region is CASSLRVGYNSPLHF. Here the CDR3 DNA reads TGTGCCAGCAGTCTCCGGGTGGGCTATAATTCACCCCTCCACTTT.

V usage is TRBV7-9 and J usage is TRBJ2-5, with TRBD1 as a possible D gene (6 bases). Germline-derived CDR1 and CDR2 are SEHNR and FQNEAQ (reference sequence). Trimming stripped 3 bases from V and 4 bases from J, with 9 bases between. CDR3 length: 13 amino acids. Here the CDR3 DNA reads TGTGCCAGCAGCTTCCTAGGGGGAGAGACCCAGTACTTC. Its protein is CASSFLGGETQYF.

This chain links TRBV6-4 with TRBJ2-1, with D possibly matching TRBD1 (5 bases). Looked up from germline, CDR1 is MRHNA and CDR2 is SNTAGT. There are 13 residues in the CDR3. V lost 2 bases and J lost 8, with 10 bases in between. In nucleotides, the CDR3 is TGTGCCAGCAGTGACAGGGGTAGGTATGAGCAGTTCTTC. Encoded protein: CASSDRGRYEQFF.

This clone was counted only a few times. DNA of the CDR3: TGTGCCAGCAGCGTCCTCGTATCGGGCACAGATACGCAGTATTTT. Translated: CASSVLVSGTDTQYF. The rearrangement uses TRBV9 and TRBJ2-3; no clear D. From germline, CDR1 is SGDLS and CDR2 YYNGEE. CDR3 length: 15 amino acids. Trimming took 2 bases from V and 1 from J, leaving 11 bases between them.